The present entry profiles one T cell receptor beta chain with its context. Its antigen is undetermined. The sample belongs to a study of T cells expressing NK-cell markers. Study as a whole: Seven donors tested HCMV-seropositive and one tested seronegative among the eight sequenced. General study points: Researchers report these clonotypes also headed the CD3+CD56-NKG2C+ fraction in several donors. NKG2C+ dominant clonotype frequencies in about six donors were 1.0-7.0% of CD8+ T cells.

Libraries used 5'RACE template switching adding universal primer site and UMIs. With the 5' RACE reads reprocessed, TCRdb shows one record per CDR3 protein and no DNA. Its clone listing holds about 410,000 distinct CDR3 sequences. Germline assignment: CDR1 MNHEY and CDR2 SVGAGI. The CDR3 contains 12 residues. V is TRBV6-5 and J is TRBJ1-2; with no DNA, the TCRdb D assignment of TRBD1 cannot be verified. Sequenced sample: blood T cells: a sorted CD56 or NKG2C T cell subset, CD4+ or CD8+ T cells, or bulk PBMC T cells (not recorded which). The TCR comes from a woman aged 50 to 60 in good health. CDR3: CASSPGTGGYTF.